This passage covers 5 T cell receptor beta chains from one sample sequenced in a study of graft-versus-host responses after intestinal transplantation. Sequenced by immunoSEQ multiplex PCR; TCRdb stores in-frame clones only, minus some. The table lists roughly 110,000 clones, approximately 90% of them singletons. Their antigen targets remain unknown. Sequenced here: unstimulated CD4+ T cells sorted from spleen or lymph node cells, sampled before transplant. The receptor source for this set is a human donor who was the organ donor for an intestinal transplant.

The J gene is TRBJ1-2, the V gene TRBV6-1; the D is unclear. The CDR3 is 12 amino acids. The V gene lost 5 bases and the J gene lost 2 bases, with 6 bases spanning the gap. Per the germline V gene, CDR1 is MNHNS and CDR2 is SASEGT. The CDR3 nucleotides are TGTGCCAGCAGTCAAGGGAACTATGGCTACACCTTC. It encodes CASSQGNYGYTF.

As for this clone: In the same sample, other DNA sequences code for this CDR3. The chain is built from TRBV7-8 and TRBJ1-4, with TRBD1 matching over 8 bases. CDR1 is SGHVS and CDR2 is FQNEAQ in the germline V gene. The trim removed 5 bases at V and 7 bases at J, leaving 3 bases unmatched. The CDR3 extends over 13 amino acids. The CDR3 DNA reads TGTGCCAGCAGCCTAGGACAGGGTGAAAAACTGTTTTTT. Its protein product is CASSLGQGEKLFF.

This chain links TRBV6-5 with TRBJ1-1; TRBD1 might be the D (5 bases). The CDR3 loop spans 13 amino acids. The V end lost 6 bases, the J end lost 1 base, and 9 bases lay between the germline ends. The germline V gene has CDR1 MNHEY and CDR2 SVGAGI. Here the CDR3 DNA reads TGTGCCAGCAGCCGAGACAGGAACACTGAAGCTTTCTTT. Translated, it gives CASSRDRNTEAFF.

V is TRBV7-2 and J is TRBJ1-5; D is unclear. This CDR3 has 15 amino acids. Germline values: CDR1 SGHTA, CDR2 FQGNSA. V was pared by 4 bases and J by 4 bases, with 14 bases between. CDR3 nucleotide sequence: TGTGCCAGCAGCTCCTACGGTTGGGGAAATCAGCCCCAGCATTTT. Translated, it gives CASSSYGWGNQPQHF. Using reference TRBV7-2 and TRBJ1-5 for the parts outside the CDR3, the full variable domain is GAGVSQSPSNKVTEKGKDVELRCDPISGHTALYWYRQSLGQGLEFLIYFQGNSAPDKSGLPSDRFSAERTGGSVSTLTIQRTQQEDSAVYLCASSSYGWGNQPQHFGDGTRLSIL.

The chain employs TRBV11-3 and TRBJ1-2; 8 bases align to TRBD1. The ends lost 3 bases at V and 7 bases at J; junction bases unmatched: 7. This CDR3 is 14 amino acids long. Germline V gene sequence: CDR1 SGHNT, CDR2 YENEEA. CDR3 loop: CASSFGRGRCGYTF. The CDR3 nucleotides are TGTGCCAGCAGCTTTGGCAGGGGGCGTTGTGGCTACACCTTC. Using reference TRBV11-3 and TRBJ1-2 for the parts outside the CDR3, the full variable domain is EAGVVQSPRYKIIEKKQPVAFWCNPISGHNTLYWYLQNLGQGPELLIRYENEEAVDDSQLPKDRFSAERLKGVDSTLKIQPAELGDSAVYLCASSFGRGRCGYTFGSGTRLTVV.